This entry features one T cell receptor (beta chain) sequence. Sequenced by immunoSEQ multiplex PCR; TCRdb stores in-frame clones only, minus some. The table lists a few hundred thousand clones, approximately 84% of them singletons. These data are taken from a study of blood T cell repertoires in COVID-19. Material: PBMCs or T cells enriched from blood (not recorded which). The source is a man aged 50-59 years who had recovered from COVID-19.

CDR3 amino acids: CATTSVGDTQYF. The CDR3 bases are TGTGCCACTACGTCGGTCGGGGATACGCAGTATTTT. This chain uses TRBV27 with TRBJ2-3, with D unclear. Per germline, CDR1 MNHEY and CDR2 SMNVEV (reference sequence). This CDR3 has 12 amino acids. V dropped 10 bases and J dropped 6 bases, with 14 bases sitting between them.